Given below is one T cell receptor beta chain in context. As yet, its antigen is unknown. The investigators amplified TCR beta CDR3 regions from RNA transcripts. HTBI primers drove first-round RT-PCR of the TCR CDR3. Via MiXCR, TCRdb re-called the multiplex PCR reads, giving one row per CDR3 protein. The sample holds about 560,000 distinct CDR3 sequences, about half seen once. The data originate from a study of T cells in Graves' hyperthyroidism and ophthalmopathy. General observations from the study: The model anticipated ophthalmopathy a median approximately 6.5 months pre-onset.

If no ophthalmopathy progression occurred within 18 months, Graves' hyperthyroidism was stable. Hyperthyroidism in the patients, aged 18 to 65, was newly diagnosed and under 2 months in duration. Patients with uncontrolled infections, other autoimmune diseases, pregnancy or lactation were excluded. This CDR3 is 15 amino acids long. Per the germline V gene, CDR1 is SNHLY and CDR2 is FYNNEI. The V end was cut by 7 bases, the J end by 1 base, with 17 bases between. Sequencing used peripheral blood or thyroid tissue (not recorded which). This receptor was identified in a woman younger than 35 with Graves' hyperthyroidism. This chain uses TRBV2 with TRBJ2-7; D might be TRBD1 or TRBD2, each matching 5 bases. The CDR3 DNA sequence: TGTGCCAGCAAAATCAGGGACGGTGGATCCTACGAGCAGTACTTC. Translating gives CASKIRDGGSYEQYF.